Each of the 16 T cell receptor beta chains below was sequenced from the same sample in a study of breast tumors, draining lymph nodes, adjacent tissues. Breast cancer patients provided tissue from their axillary draining lymph nodes. TCRdb ran MiXCR on the multiplex PCR reads and lists one entry per CDR3 protein. Of some 130,000 distinct CDR3 sequences listed, about 20% are singletons. Sequenced input: axillary lymph node tissue. The receptors were sampled from a female donor with breast cancer. Some clones in this sample may be carry-over from other donors' samples.

The table lists this clonotype with many counts. The CDR3 region is CASSLGGYSNQPQHF. CDR3 sequence (DNA): TGTGCCAGCAGCTTAGGGGGTTATAGCAATCAGCCCCAGCATTTT. The V gene is TRBV7-2, the J gene TRBJ1-5; D is ambiguous. Germline CDR1 and CDR2: SGHTA and FQGNSA. The V and J ends lost 1 base and 0 bases respectively, with 7 bases between them. The CDR3 loop spans 15 amino acids.

This clonotype was recorded at least ten times. The genes are TRBV5-1 and TRBJ2-2; D is possibly TRBD2 (6 bases). V gave up 0 bases and J gave up 4 bases, with 7 bases separating them. Germline-derived CDR1 and CDR2 are SGHRS and YFSETQ. The CDR3 consists of 14 residues. The CDR3 nucleotides read TGCGCCAGCAGCTTGGGGGACTTCACCGGGGAGCTGTTTTTT. It yields the protein CASSLGDFTGELFF. Full variable domain (remainder filled in from reference TRBV5-1 and TRBJ2-2): KAGVTQTPRYLIKTRGQQVTLSCSPISGHRSVSWYQQTPGQGLQFLFEYFSETQRNKGNFPGRFSGRQFSNSRSEMNVSTLELGDSALYLCASSLGDFTGELFFGEGSRLTVL.

A note on this clonotype: The junction does not match germline at one end; this may be a read error. The rearrangement uses TRBV27 and TRBJ1-2; 9 bases align to TRBD1. CDR3 size: 13 residues. Germline CDR1 is MNHEY and CDR2 is SMNVEV (reference sequence). The CDR3 coding sequence is TGTGCCAGCAGTACCGGGACAGGGTATGGCCACACCTTC. This encodes CASSTGTGYGHTF.

This clonotype came up many times. The V call is TRBV5-1, the J call TRBJ1-5; possibly TRBD1 for D (5 bases). CDR1 and CDR2 from the germline V gene are SGHRS and YFSETQ. V was pared by 4 bases and J by 7 bases, with 12 bases between. CDR3 length equals 13 residues. CDR3 nucleotides: TGCGCCAGCAGCCCACTCGGGGGGCAGCCCCAGCATTTT. Translating it yields CASSPLGGQPQHF.

This clonotype was seen a single time. A much larger clone lies a single base off, so this may be a read error. V is TRBV5-6 and J is TRBJ1-4; no clear D. Germline loops: CDR1 SGHDT, CDR2 YYEEEE. CDR3 length: 14 amino acids. With 5 bases removed from V and 7 bases from J, the gap between germline ends came to 15 bases. The CDR3 sequence is CASRSRRRGEKLFF. For the CDR3, the DNA is TGTGCCAGCAGGTCCAGGAGGAGAGGTGAAAAACTGTTTTTT.

This sequence joins TRBV12-3 or TRBV12-4 and TRBJ1-5, with a possible D match to TRBD1 (5 bases). The CDR3 is 15 residues long. The V gene lost 6 bases and the J gene lost 4 bases, with 16 bases spanning the gap. CDR3 residues: CASRGTAGRNQPQHF. The CDR3 region has the DNA TGTGCCAGCAGGGGGACGGCAGGGCGAAATCAGCCCCAGCATTTT.

On this clonotype itself: Being one base from a much bigger clone, this may be a read error. CDR3 in DNA: TGTGCCAGCAGATACTCAGGGCCAACTAATGAAAAACTGTTTTTT. This translates into CASRYSGPTNEKLFF. The chain carries TRBV6-5 and TRBJ1-4; a possible D gene is TRBD1 (5 bases). CDR3 length equals 15 residues. Germline V CDR1 and CDR2: MNHEY, SVGAGI.

In this sample, this clonotype turned up many times. V is TRBV5-4 and J is TRBJ2-1; 12 bases map to TRBD2. The germline V gene has CDR1 SGHNT and CDR2 YYREEE (reference sequence). The CDR3 has 19 residues. The V gene end was trimmed by 2 bases and the J gene end by 0 bases; junction bases not matched to a gene: 9. The CDR3 coding sequence is TGTGCCAGCAGCTTACCGGGACTAGCGGGCCCGAGCTCCTACAATGAGCAGTTCTTC. As protein: CASSLPGLAGPSSYNEQFF.

In its sample, this clonotype was seen many times. The chain carries TRBV20-1 and TRBJ2-1; 16 bases are shared with TRBD2. This CDR3 has 16 amino acids. Losses at the gene ends were 5 bases for V and 8 bases for J; bases not matched to a gene: 9. CDR1 is DFQATT and CDR2 is SNEGSKA in the germline V gene (reference sequence). For the CDR3, the DNA is TGCAGTGCTTACTTTCCGGGACTAGCGGGAGGGTATGAGCAGTTCTTC. Encoded protein: CSAYFPGLAGGYEQFF.

In the case of this clonotype: A read error is possible here, since a much larger clone lies one base away. The rearrangement uses TRBV28 and TRBJ2-7; no reliable D call. CDR3 size: 12 residues. V lost 7 bases to trimming and J lost 5 bases, with 12 bases between them. Germline V lookup: CDR1 MDHEN, CDR2 SYDVKM. CDR3 in amino acids: CASTNNPHEQYF. CDR3 DNA sequence: TGTGCCAGCACCAACAACCCCCACGAGCAGTACTTC.

As for this clonotype: A much larger clone differs by one base, so this may be a read error. The J gene is TRBJ1-3, the V gene TRBV5-8; unclear D gene. Germline loops: CDR1 SGHTS, CDR2 YDEGEE. This CDR3 is built from 16 residues. Here the CDR3 DNA reads TGTGCCAGCAGCTTTATACAGCAGTACTCTGGAAACACCACATATTTT. Translating gives CASSFIQQYSGNTTYF.

In this sample, this clonotype turned up many times. The rearrangement joins TRBV6-6 to TRBJ2-5; tentatively, D is TRBD2 (6 bases). V was clipped by 0 bases and J by 1 base, with 9 bases between them. The germline gives CDR1 MNHNY, CDR2 SVGAGI (reference sequence). The CDR3 sequence is 15 residues long. The CDR3 spells CASSYSWRGQETQYF. DNA for the CDR3: TGTGCCAGCAGTTACTCGTGGAGGGGCCAAGAGACCCAGTACTTC.

This clonotype has at least ten counts. A read error may account for a junction end that differs from germline. The J gene is TRBJ2-3, the V gene TRBV5-6, with TRBD2 matching 9 bases. The CDR3 sequence is 14 residues long. Germline assignment: CDR1 SGHDT and CDR2 YYEEEE. CDR3 nucleotide sequence: TGTGCCAGCCGGATAGCGGGAGCTAGGGATACACAGTATTTT. This translates into CASRIAGARDTQYF.

There are many counts of this clonotype. The chain links TRBV19 to TRBJ1-5; unclear D gene. The germline gives CDR1 LNHDA, CDR2 SQIVND (reference sequence). The CDR3 is 15 residues long. With 0 bases removed from V and 1 base from J, the gap between germline ends came to 7 bases. Here the CDR3 reads CASSIESASNQPQHF. The CDR3 bases are TGTGCCAGTAGTATAGAATCGGCCAGCAATCAGCCCCAGCATTTT.

This clonotype has ten or more counts. V gene TRBV6-1 combines with J gene TRBJ2-1, with 9 positions matching TRBD2. CDR1 is MNHNS, CDR2 SASEGT, per germline. J was trimmed by 1 base and V by 2 bases; bases with no gene match: 0. CDR3 size: 15 residues. CDR3 in DNA: TGTGCCAGCAGTGAACTAGCGGGGTCCTACAATGAGCAGTTCTTC. Translated: CASSELAGSYNEQFF.

This clonotype was recorded at least ten times. This chain joins TRBV30 and TRBJ1-3; D gene unclear. The CDR3 runs 13 residues. Germline V gene data show CDR1 as GTSNPN and CDR2 as SVGIG (reference sequence). Trimming removed 3 bases from V and 0 bases from J, with 6 bases in between. This CDR3 reads CAWSESSGNTIYF. The DNA of the CDR3 is TGTGCCTGGAGCGAGAGCTCTGGAAACACCATATATTTT.